Shown below are 10 T cell receptor beta chains from a single sample sequenced in a study of T cell responses to AZD1222 COVID-19 vaccine. This table comes from immunoSEQ multiplex PCR, and its TCRdb copy is limited to in-frame clones, with some not included. This sample has fewer than 200,000 clones, with approximately 94% found just once. Sequencing was performed on peripheral blood, taken 28 days after the second AZD1222 dose. These receptors were obtained from an adult who received the AZD1222 COVID-19 vaccine.

This chain uses TRBV3-1 (or the pseudogene TRBV3-2) with TRBJ1-1; weak D call: TRBD1 (5 bases). The germline V and J ends were trimmed by 3 bases and 4 bases, with 9 bases remaining between them. The CDR3 contains 13 residues. Germline lookup yields CDR1 LGHDT and CDR2 YNNKEL (reference sequence). The CDR3 DNA is TGTGCCAGCAGCCATTCCGGGGGCACTGAAGCTTTCTTT. This translates into CASSHSGGTEAFF.

This clone was found once. The chain has TRBV27 and TRBJ1-1; a weak D match, TRBD1 (5 bases). Trimming stripped 2 bases from V and 0 bases from J, with 7 bases between. CDR1 and CDR2 (germline): MNHEY, SMNVEV (reference sequence). The CDR3 totals 14 residues. CDR3 amino acids: CASSLKGLNTEAFF. CDR3 in DNA: TGTGCCAGCAGTTTAAAGGGGTTGAACACTGAAGCTTTCTTT.

The chain employs TRBV2 and TRBJ2-3; TRBD2 matches at 9 bases. Per germline, CDR1 SNHLY and CDR2 FYNNEI. The CDR3 loop spans 14 amino acids. V lost 8 bases, J lost 4 bases, and 7 bases stayed unmatched. The CDR3 reads CASRGRAIPDTQYF. The CDR3 DNA sequence: TGTGCCAGCCGCGGGAGGGCCATCCCAGATACGCAGTATTTT.

The chain is built from TRBV3-1 (or the pseudogene TRBV3-2) and TRBJ2-7; D ambiguous. Germline CDR1 reads LGHDT; CDR2 reads YNNKEL (reference sequence). The CDR3 is made up of 14 amino acids. With 4 bases removed from V and 2 bases from J, the gap between germline ends came to 12 bases. This CDR3 is CASSPNKSTYEQYF. DNA of the CDR3: TGTGCCAGCAGCCCCAACAAGAGTACCTACGAGCAGTACTTC.

The table lists this clone with a count of one. The genes are TRBV7-9 and TRBJ2-4; unclear D gene. Germline V gene lookup returns CDR1 SEHNR and CDR2 FQNEAQ (reference sequence). The CDR3 contains 15 residues. Deletions cut 1 base from V and 4 bases from J, with 11 bases between. DNA for the CDR3: TGTGCCAGCAGCTTAGAGGGTGTGAGGAAAAACATTCAGTACTTC. This translates into CASSLEGVRKNIQYF.

The rearrangement uses TRBV11-3 and TRBJ1-2, with a weak D call TRBD1 (6 bases). V was cut by 1 base and J by 6 bases, with 21 bases left in between. CDR1 is SGHNT, CDR2 YENEEA, per germline. The CDR3 runs to 17 residues. Here the CDR3 reads CASSLGAGVRVRDGYTF. As DNA, the CDR3 is TGTGCCAGCAGCTTAGGCGCAGGGGTGAGGGTAAGGGATGGCTACACCTTC.

V is TRBV10-3 and J is TRBJ2-1, with 7 positions matching TRBD2. Trimming cost V 7 bases and J 5 bases; bases outside gene matches: 5. Germline CDR1 reads ENHRY; CDR2 reads SYGVKD. CDR3 length: 13 residues. CDR3 loop: CAITESGNNEQFF. CDR3 nucleotide sequence: TGTGCCATCACCGAAAGCGGGAACAATGAGCAGTTCTTC.

The chain uses TRBV30 and TRBJ2-3; the match to TRBD1 covers 10 bases. Trimming removed 2 bases from V and 1 base from J; junction bases left unmatched: 3. The CDR3 spans 15 residues. The germline CDR1 and CDR2 sequences are GTSNPN and SVGIG (reference sequence). As DNA, the CDR3 is TGTGCCTGGAGTACGGGGACAGGGGGCACAGATACGCAGTATTTT. Encoded protein: CAWSTGTGGTDTQYF.

V usage is TRBV4-3 and J usage is TRBJ1-1, with D tentatively TRBD1 (5 bases). Trimming took 2 bases from V and 5 from J, leaving 6 bases between them. Germline V CDR1 and CDR2: LGHNA, YSLEER. The CDR3 loop spans 12 amino acids. The CDR3 region is CASSQQGTEAFF. The CDR3 DNA reads as TGCGCCAGCAGCCAACAGGGAACTGAAGCTTTCTTT.

The chain recombines TRBV6-1 with TRBJ1-1; D is unclear. The CDR3 is 17 residues long. V lost 4 bases and J 2 bases, leaving 20 bases between the germline ends. Germline V gives CDR1 MNHNS, CDR2 SASEGT. This CDR3 is CASSAKGNAGINTEAFF. As DNA, the CDR3 is TGTGCCAGCAGTGCTAAAGGGAACGCGGGGATTAACACTGAAGCTTTCTTT.